One T cell receptor (beta chain) is described in this entry. The antigen is undetermined. The data were obtained in a study of OX40 agonist ivuxolimab in advanced cancers. Looking at the study overall: In this cohort, patients received ivuxolimab, an agonistic anti-OX40 (CD134) antibody. Study results and limitations: CD4+ and CD8+ blood T cells expanded clonally by week 6 at 0.1 to 3.0 mg/kg.

This CDR3 contains 13 residues. Trimming took 4 bases from V and 0 from J, leaving 6 bases between them. Germline CDR1 reads MDHEN; CDR2 reads SYDVKM. Patients were excluded for autoimmune disease history or systemic immunosuppression. TCRdb's copy holds only in-frame clones and misses some; the assay was immunoSEQ multiplex PCR. The profile shows 65,000 to 75,000 clones, roughly 85% of them singletons. Sample: CD4+ or CD8+ T cells sorted from blood, taken in a trial of the OX40 agonist ivuxolimab. The gene calls are TRBV28 and TRBJ1-1, with a possible D match to TRBD1 (6 bases). The sequence came from an adult with an advanced solid tumor such as melanoma, head and neck, liver or kidney cancer. The CDR3, as DNA: TGTGCCAGCAGTTCAGGGGTGAACACTGAAGCTTTCTTT. It specifies CASSSGVNTEAFF.